This is a list of T cell receptor beta chains from one sample in a study of blood T cell repertoires in COVID-19. Sequencing used immunoSEQ multiplex PCR; TCRdb keeps in-frame clones, though not all of them. The sample gives 300,000 to 400,000 clones, about 87% of which show up once; approximately 9.3% is in the top ten. Sequencing used peripheral blood. The receptors here all came from a man under 40 with COVID-19, enrolled during active disease. The CDR3 runs from the conserved cysteine through the conserved F or W. A D gene is named only where the DNA matches it firmly. Size is omitted from some rows. Given values are once, few, many or a class for expanded clones.

.	TRBV7-3	TRBJ2-3	TRBD1	CASSRTGPDTQYF	TGTGCCAGCAGCCGGACAGGGCCAGATACGCAGTATTTT
.	TRBV14	TRBJ2-1	.	CASSRGRGRYNEQFF	TGTGCCAGCAGCCGGGGCAGGGGCCGCTACAATGAGCAGTTCTTC
.	TRBV7-2	TRBJ2-7	TRBD2	CASSLVAGREQYF	TGTGCCAGCAGCTTAGTAGCGGGACGCGAGCAGTACTTC
once	TRBV7-3	TRBJ2-1	TRBD2	CASSLGPVASGGRFDNEQFF	TGTGCCAGCAGCTTAGGCCCGGTGGCTAGCGGGGGTAGATTTGACAATGAGCAGTTCTTC
few	TRBV2	TRBJ1-4	TRBD1	CASSADRGISNEKLFF	TGTGCCAGCAGTGCGGACAGGGGAATTAGTAATGAAAAACTGTTTTTT
.	TRBV7-2	TRBJ2-1	.	CASSLGWQGNEQFF	TGTGCCAGCAGCTTAGGTTGGCAGGGCAATGAGCAGTTCTTC
.	TRBV3-1/TRBV3-2	TRBJ1-4	.	CASSRNPLETDFATNEKLFF	TGTGCCAGCAGCCGTAACCCCTTGGAGACAGATTTTGCAACTAATGAAAAACTGTTTTTT
.	TRBV5-1	TRBJ1-3	.	CASSLDSSGNTIYF	TGCGCCAGCAGCTTGGACAGCTCTGGAAACACCATATATTTT
.	TRBV7-8	TRBJ1-4	.	CASSEEGRGTNEKLFF	TGTGCCAGCAGCGAGGAGGGGCGCGGAACTAATGAAAAACTGTTTTTT
.	TRBV24-1	TRBJ1-4	.	CATSDPGQLGEKLFF	TGTGCCACCAGTGACCCCGGACAGTTGGGTGAAAAACTGTTTTTT
few	TRBV4-2	TRBJ2-5	TRBD1	CASSQEYRGETQYF	TGTGCCAGCAGCCAAGAATACAGGGGGGAGACCCAGTACTTC
.	TRBV30	TRBJ1-3	TRBD1	CAWGDRAGNTIYF	TGTGCCTGGGGGGACAGGGCTGGAAACACCATATATTTT
.	TRBV12-3/TRBV12-4	TRBJ2-1	.	CASSLDSNEQFF	TGTGCCAGCAGTTTAGACAGTAATGAGCAGTTCTTC
.	TRBV7-2	TRBJ1-1	TRBD1	CASSPTGGRTEAFF	TGTGCCAGCAGCCCTACAGGGGGCCGGACTGAAGCTTTCTTT
.	TRBV6-6	TRBJ1-2	.	CASSYGHRGYTF	TGTGCCAGCAGTTACGGACATAGGGGCTACACCTTC
.	TRBV3-1/TRBV3-2	TRBJ1-3	.	CASSQGHRGGYGNTIYF	TGTGCCAGCAGCCAAGGGCATCGTGGGGGGTATGGAAACACCATATATTTT
.	TRBV5-4	TRBJ2-7	TRBD2	CASSSRLAATYEQYF	TGTGCCAGCAGCTCCCGACTAGCGGCCACCTACGAGCAGTACTTC
.	TRBV4-1	TRBJ1-2	.	CASSRGDAFYGYTF	TGCGCCAGCAGCCGGGGGGACGCTTTCTATGGCTACACCTTC
.	TRBV2	TRBJ2-5	TRBD1	CASSEGTGGTGNIQYF	TGTGCCAGCAGTGAAGGGACAGGGGGCACGGGTAACATCCAGTACTTC
.	TRBV2	TRBJ1-6	.	CASGTRGGNGSPLHF	TGTGCCAGCGGGACTAGGGGGGGAAATGGTTCACCCCTCCACTTT
.	TRBV4-3	TRBJ2-3	TRBD2	CASSQDRTSGADTQYF	TGCGCCAGCAGCCAAGATAGAACTAGCGGGGCAGATACGCAGTATTTT
.	TRBV7-2	TRBJ2-1	TRBD2	CASSLMASGGDEQFF	TGTGCCAGCAGCTTAATGGCTAGCGGGGGAGATGAGCAGTTCTTC
.	TRBV12-2	TRBJ2-1	.	CASRLVEGGLYNEQFF	TGTGCAAGTCGCTTAGTTGAGGGGGGGCTTTACAATGAGCAGTTCTTC
.	TRBV5-1	TRBJ2-1	.	CASSLGHQMYNEQFF	TGCGCCAGCAGCTTAGGACACCAGATGTACAATGAGCAGTTCTTC
once	TRBV5-6	TRBJ2-3	TRBD2	CASSLDLRGRADTQYF	TGTGCCAGCAGCTTGGATTTGCGGGGGAGGGCAGATACGCAGTATTTT
.	TRBV19	TRBJ1-2	.	CASSRQSSSLGYTF	TGTGCCAGTAGTAGACAGTCGTCTTCTCTTGGCTACACCTTC
.	TRBV6-6	TRBJ1-3	.	CASGGRPDSGNTIYF	TGTGCCAGCGGGGGCAGGCCTGACTCTGGAAACACCATATATTTT
.	TRBV3-1/TRBV3-2	TRBJ1-1	.	CASSHNYMGHPNTEAFF	TGTGCCAGCAGTCACAATTATATGGGACATCCGAACACTGAAGCTTTCTTT
once	TRBV7-8	TRBJ2-5	TRBD2	CASSLGLAGRQETQYF	TGTGCCAGCAGCCTGGGACTAGCGGGTCGACAAGAGACCCAGTACTTC
.	TRBV15	TRBJ2-7	TRBD2	CATSPLSGSWWEQYF	TGTGCCACCAGCCCCCTTAGCGGGTCCTGGTGGGAGCAGTACTTC
.	TRBV12-5	TRBJ1-3	TRBD1	CASARDSNSGNTIYF	TGTGCTAGTGCCCGGGACAGTAACTCTGGAAACACCATATATTTT
.	TRBV10-3	TRBJ1-1	TRBD1	CAISRGQGRNTEAFF	TGTGCCATCAGTCGGGGACAGGGAAGAAACACTGAAGCTTTCTTT
.	TRBV4-1	TRBJ1-5	.	CASSQGGHPSNQPQHF	TGCGCCAGCAGCCAAGGGGGGCATCCTTCCAATCAGCCCCAGCATTTT
.	TRBV3-1/TRBV3-2	TRBJ2-1	TRBD2	CASSQGEGPGFHEQFF	TGTGCCAGCAGCCAAGGGGAGGGCCCCGGTTTCCATGAGCAGTTCTTC
.	TRBV2	TRBJ1-2	.	CASRPGLTNYGYTF	TGTGCCAGCAGGCCAGGTCTTACGAACTATGGCTACACCTTC